The 18 T cell receptor beta chains in this list originate from one sample, sequenced in a study of cytomegalovirus exposure and HLA in healthy donors. The study ran its PCR with 60 Vbeta and 13 Jbeta primers. Clones were read by immunoSEQ multiplex PCR, and TCRdb kept only the in-frame ones, dropping some. The sample yields 91,000 or so clones, 76% seen once. Material for sequencing was PBMCs. Every receptor here comes from a man aged 25-40 years in good health and CMV-seropositive.

This clone appeared a few times. CDR3 amino acids: CASSQSGTSTDTQYF. The CDR3 DNA follows: TGTGCCAGCAGCCAATCAGGGACTAGCACAGATACGCAGTATTTT. This chain connects TRBV9 to TRBJ2-3; TRBD2 is a possible D gene (6 bases). The CDR3 loop spans 15 amino acids. Looked up from germline, CDR1 is SGDLS and CDR2 is YYNGEE. Between the trimmed V and J ends, which lost 4 bases and 0 bases, there was a span of 12 bases.

This chain connects TRBV6-1 to TRBJ2-4, with 7 nucleotides matching TRBD1. The V and J ends lost 5 bases and 4 bases, in that order; junction bases with no gene match: 8. This CDR3 has 15 residues. The V gene's germline CDR1 is MNHNS and CDR2 SASEGT. CDR3 coding DNA: TGTGCCAGCAGTACCGACAGGGTAACTAAAAACATTCAGTACTTC. It yields the protein CASSTDRVTKNIQYF.

As to this clone: At the DNA level, this CDR3 is encoded by other sequences in the same sample as well. This chain joins TRBV11-2 and TRBJ2-7, with a tentative D call TRBD2 (5 bases). This CDR3 contains 14 residues. Trimming pared 5 bases from V and 2 bases from J, leaving 13 bases between. The germline V gene encodes CDR1 SGHAT and CDR2 FQNNGV. The CDR3 nucleotides are TGTGCCAGCAGCCTGGGAAGCGGTACCTACGAGCAGTACTTC. The encoded protein is CASSLGSGTYEQYF.

This chain joins TRBV4-1 and TRBJ2-7; 8 bases match TRBD1. Germline V lookup: CDR1 MGHRA, CDR2 YSYEKL. This CDR3 spans 17 amino acids. The trim removed 0 bases at V and 5 bases at J, leaving 12 bases unmatched. The CDR3 region is CASSQDQARQGPHEQYF. DNA for the CDR3: TGCGCCAGCAGCCAAGATCAGGCCCGACAGGGGCCCCACGAGCAGTACTTC.

This clone was seen only once. The chain couples TRBV29-1 to TRBJ2-7, with 8 bases lining up with TRBD1. Germline CDR1 and CDR2: SQVTM and ANQGSEA. The V and J ends lost 6 bases and 2 bases, in that order; junction bases with no gene match: 6. This CDR3 contains 13 residues. The CDR3 sequence: CSVSDRVTYEQYF. The DNA for the CDR3 is TGCAGCGTGTCGGACAGGGTAACCTACGAGCAGTACTTC.

This clone was detected only a few times. The V gene is TRBV7-8, the J gene TRBJ2-3, with 13 bases that match TRBD2. The junction had 10 bases not matched to a gene; V was cut back by 5 bases and J by 5 bases. The length of the CDR3 is 17 residues. Per germline, CDR1 SGHVS and CDR2 FQNEAQ. The CDR3 nucleotides read TGTGCCAGCAGCCCCCGAGGGACTAGCGGGATCGAAGATACGCAGTATTTT. It specifies CASSPRGTSGIEDTQYF.

The chain couples TRBV4-2 to TRBJ1-2; no definite D call. CDR3 size: 14 residues. Between the trimmed V and J ends, which lost 0 bases and 2 bases, there was a span of 7 bases. CDR1 and CDR2 from the germline V gene are LGHNA and YNFKEQ. CDR3 sequence reads: CASSQELGNYGYTF. DNA of the CDR3: TGTGCCAGCAGCCAAGAACTAGGGAACTATGGCTACACCTTC.

This chain links TRBV4-2 with TRBJ2-4; D is possibly TRBD2 (7 bases). The V gene's germline CDR1 is LGHNA and CDR2 YNFKEQ. Trimming stripped 4 bases from V and 9 bases from J, with 19 bases between. This CDR3 region has 15 residues. The CDR3 protein is CASSLPAVAGAIQYF. CDR3 in DNA: TGTGCCAGCAGCCTCCCCGCCGTTGCGGGGGCCATTCAGTACTTC.

The chain joins TRBV7-9 to TRBJ1-2; 7 bases fit TRBD1. This CDR3 has 12 amino acids. Germline V gene lookup returns CDR1 SEHNR and CDR2 FQNEAQ (reference sequence). V lost 5 bases to trimming and J lost 8 bases; unmatched junction nucleotides: 5. DNA of the CDR3: TGTGCCAGCAGCGCGGGGACAGTGGGCTACACCTTC. This codes for CASSAGTVGYTF.

The table lists this clone with a few counts. The chain links TRBV7-7 to TRBJ1-4; D might be TRBD1 (5 bases). The CDR3 is 15 amino acids. In germline, CDR1 is SSHAT, CDR2 FNYEAQ (reference sequence). This chain's CDR3 is CASPAGDSPNEKLFF. Here the CDR3 DNA reads TGTGCTAGCCCGGCCGGAGACAGTCCCAATGAAAAACTGTTTTTT.

V and J are TRBV10-3 and TRBJ2-1; 8 nucleotides agree with TRBD2. V gave up 0 bases and J gave up 5 bases; unmatched junction bases: 6. This CDR3 has 16 residues. Germline V lookup: CDR1 ENHRY, CDR2 SYGVKD. The CDR3 region has the DNA TGTGCCATCAGTGAGTCGGGCCGGGGGGGGAACAATGAGCAGTTCTTC. It translates to CAISESGRGGNNEQFF.

The genes are TRBV11-2 and TRBJ2-3; 10 bases agree with TRBD1. The CDR3 is made up of 16 amino acids. With V trimmed by 5 bases and J by 3 bases, 8 bases remained unmatched. From germline, CDR1 is SGHAT and CDR2 FQNNGV. CDR3 sequence (DNA): TGTGCCAGCAGCGATTTAGGGACAGGGGTGACAGATACGCAGTATTTT. Its protein is CASSDLGTGVTDTQYF.

The J gene is TRBJ1-6, the V gene TRBV18; D is possibly TRBD1 (6 bases). CDR1 is KGHSH and CDR2 is LQKENI in the germline V gene. V lost 2 bases and J lost 6, with 8 bases in between. The CDR3 has 14 residues. CDR3 loop: CASSPTGSNSPLHF. CDR3 in DNA: TGTGCCAGCTCACCAACAGGGTCTAATTCACCCCTCCACTTT.

This clone was recorded a few times. This chain uses TRBV29-1 with TRBJ1-1, with 10 bases matching TRBD1. The CDR3 covers 14 residues. The V gene's germline CDR1 is SQVTM and CDR2 ANQGSEA. J lost 0 bases, V lost 8 bases, and 6 bases had no gene match. This chain's CDR3 is CSSRQGAMNTEAFF. CDR3 bases: TGCAGCTCCCGACAGGGGGCAATGAACACTGAAGCTTTCTTT.

This chain connects TRBV2 to TRBJ2-1, with a tentative D call TRBD2 (6 bases). V lost 10 bases, J lost 2 bases, and 18 bases lay in between. Per germline, CDR1 SNHLY and CDR2 FYNNEI. CDR3 length equals 15 residues. CDR3 coding DNA: TGTGCCACCCCCGGTGGGGACTTTACCTACAATGAGCAGTTCTTC. This encodes CATPGGDFTYNEQFF.

V and J are TRBV4-1 and TRBJ1-2; 9 positions match TRBD1. Trimming at V came to 4 bases and at J to 2 bases, leaving 5 bases not matched to a gene. The CDR3 has 15 residues. The germline V gene has CDR1 MGHRA and CDR2 YSYEKL. CDR3 region: CASSPGDRVNYGYTF. The CDR3 DNA is TGCGCCAGCAGCCCTGGGGACAGGGTGAACTATGGCTACACCTTC.

The genes are TRBV6-1 and TRBJ2-7, with 7 bases that match TRBD1. The V gene end was trimmed by 6 bases and the J gene end by 0 bases; junction bases not matched to a gene: 8. The CDR3 length is 15 residues. Germline V gene sequence: CDR1 MNHNS, CDR2 SASEGT. Here the CDR3 DNA reads TGTGCCAGCAGAGCGACCGGGACAGTCTCCTACGAGCAGTACTTC. Translation gives CASRATGTVSYEQYF.

The genes are TRBV6-1 and TRBJ2-7; 7 bases match TRBD1. Trimming took 3 bases from V and 5 from J; bases not matched to a gene: 10. Per the germline V gene, CDR1 is MNHNS and CDR2 is SASEGT. The CDR3 loop spans 15 amino acids. The CDR3 DNA follows: TGTGCCAGCAGTGATACAGGGGCTGGGTCCGACGAGCAGTACGTC. Protein product: CASSDTGAGSDEQYV.